The sequence of this T cell receptor beta chain was determined in a study of spatial heterogeneity in lung cancer. Each CDR3 protein gets one entry after TCRdb re-called the 5' RACE reads with MiXCR. The table shows 2,000 to 2,500 distinct CDR3 sequences, with about 8.5% occurring only once. Germline V CDR1 and CDR2: MDHEN, SYDVKM. Trimming cost V 3 bases and J 0 bases, with 5 bases left between them. This CDR3 is built from 13 residues. By proportion, this clonotype is medium-sized. The time point is: sample taken at primary tumor resection. The input for sequencing was normal lung tissue next to the tumor, taken at surgery. The receptor's source is a female donor with early-stage non-small cell lung cancer. The J gene is TRBJ1-2, the V gene TRBV28; D unresolved. The CDR3 nucleotides read TGTGCCAGCAGTTTTTCGGCTAACTATGGCTACACCTTC. It codes for CASSFSANYGYTF.